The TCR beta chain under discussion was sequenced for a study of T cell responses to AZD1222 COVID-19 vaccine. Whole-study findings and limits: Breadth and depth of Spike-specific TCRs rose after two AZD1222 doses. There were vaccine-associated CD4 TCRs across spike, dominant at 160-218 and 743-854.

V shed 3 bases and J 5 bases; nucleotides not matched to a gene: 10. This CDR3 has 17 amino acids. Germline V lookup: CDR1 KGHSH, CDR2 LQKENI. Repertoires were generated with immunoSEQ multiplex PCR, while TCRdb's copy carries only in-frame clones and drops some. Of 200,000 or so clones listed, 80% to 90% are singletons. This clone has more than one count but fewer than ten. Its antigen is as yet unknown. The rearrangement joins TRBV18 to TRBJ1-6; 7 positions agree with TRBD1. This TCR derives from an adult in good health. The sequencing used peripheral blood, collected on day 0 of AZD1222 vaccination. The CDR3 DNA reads TGTGCCAGCTCACCCACGACAGGGCCGAGGGATAATTCACCCCTCCACTTT. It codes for CASSPTTGPRDNSPLHF. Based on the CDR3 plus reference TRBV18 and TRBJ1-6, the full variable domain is NAGVMQNPRHLVRRRGQEARLRCSPMKGHSHVYWYRQLPEEGLKFMVYLQKENIIDESGMPKERFSAEFPKEGPSILRIQQVVRGDSAAYFCASSPTTGPRDNSPLHFGNGTRLTVT.